Sequencing of this T cell receptor beta chain was carried out in a study of cytomegalovirus exposure and HLA in healthy donors. Study-wide findings and caveats: In a later analysis, V- and J-gene trimming of beta chains associated with a DCLRE1C missense variant, replicated independently. What a later analysis showed was that several of the most significant clusters appeared linked to common viral pathogens. Later findings reportedly placed an Asian-associated ancestry cluster below the approximately 670-donor mean for N-insertions. Exclusion as indistinguishable affected some V segments, including TRBV6-2 and TRBV6-3.

Per the germline V gene, CDR1 is LNHDA and CDR2 is SQIVND (reference sequence). The V end lost 3 bases, the J end lost 5 bases, and 16 bases lay between the germline ends. CDR3 size: 15 residues. PCR used 60 Vbeta primers and 13 Jbeta primers. Assay: immunoSEQ multiplex PCR; the TCRdb copy retains only in-frame clones and omits some. The sample holds fewer than 200,000 clones; approximately 80% are singletons and the top ten take roughly 5%. The sample holds a few counts of this clone. Its antigen is unidentified. V usage is TRBV19 and J usage is TRBJ1-1; D uncertain. Material for sequencing was PBMCs. The sequence was collected from a man between 25 and 39 years old in good health and CMV-seronegative. CDR3 bases: TGTGCCAGTAGTATTCTGTTTGAGGGTTTAACTGAAGCTTTCTTT. Its translation: CASSILFEGLTEAFF. The full variable domain, in which reference TRBV19 and TRBJ1-1 provide the parts outside the CDR3, is DGGITQSPKYLFRKEGQNVTLSCEQNLNHDAMYWYRQDPGQGLRLIYYSQIVNDFQKGDIAEGYSVSREKKESFPLTVTSAQKNPTAFYLCASSILFEGLTEAFFGQGTRLTVV.